What follows are 19 T cell receptor beta chains derived from one specimen sequenced in a study of blood T cell repertoires in COVID-19. Libraries were prepared by immunoSEQ multiplex PCR; TCRdb keeps only in-frame clonotypes and omits some of them. This sample carries more than 45,000 clones, roughly 87% of them seen once, and the ten largest clones take about 22%. The sample comprised peripheral blood. These receptors all stem from a woman aged 55 to 70 with acute or convalescent COVID-19.

The rearrangement joins TRBV6-5 to TRBJ2-7; 7 positions agree with TRBD1. The CDR3 has 14 residues. Trimming removed 6 bases from V and 3 bases from J; junction bases left unmatched: 8. Looked up from germline, CDR1 is MNHEY and CDR2 is SVGAGI. The CDR3 spells CASSPRQGHYEQYF. CDR3 coding DNA: TGTGCCAGCAGCCCCAGACAGGGTCACTACGAGCAGTACTTC.

The chain recombines TRBV9 with TRBJ2-1; TRBD1 aligns across 8 bases. The germline V gene has CDR1 SGDLS and CDR2 YYNGEE. The CDR3 sequence is 12 residues long. V trimming: 3 bases; J trimming: 15 bases; junction bases outside the gene matches: 8. The CDR3 is CASSALRDRPFF. The CDR3 nucleotides are TGTGCCAGCAGCGCCCTCCGGGACAGGCCGTTCTTC. The variable domain in full, completed from reference TRBV9 and TRBJ2-1, reads DSGVTQTPKHLITATGQRVTLRCSPRSGDLSVYWYQQSLDQGLQFLIQYYNGEERAKGNILERFSAQQFPDLHSELNLSSLELGDSALYFCASSALRDRPFFGPGTRLTVL.

The rearrangement links TRBV14 to TRBJ2-1; possible D gene TRBD2, 7 bases. Germline CDR1 reads SGHDN; CDR2 reads FVKESK. The CDR3 runs 17 residues. Trimming pared 2 bases from V and 2 bases from J, leaving 16 bases between. Written as DNA, the CDR3 is TGTGCCAGCAGCCAACACCAGGGAGGGGGGCCCTACAATGAGCAGTTCTTC. As protein: CASSQHQGGGPYNEQFF.

This clone was observed a single time. This sequence joins TRBV9 and TRBJ1-5; TRBD1 is a possible D gene (6 bases). CDR3 length: 14 amino acids. From germline, CDR1 is SGDLS and CDR2 YYNGEE. V was clipped by 3 bases and J by 4 bases, with 11 bases between them. This CDR3 reads CASSATDRNQPQHF. The CDR3 DNA is TGTGCCAGCAGCGCAACGGACAGAAATCAGCCCCAGCATTTT.

The chain couples TRBV3-1 (or the pseudogene TRBV3-2) to TRBJ1-2; D is ambiguous. Trimming took off 1 base at V and 5 bases at J, with 8 bases between the two ends. Germline CDR1 is LGHDT and CDR2 is YNNKEL (reference sequence). The CDR3 loop spans 13 amino acids. The CDR3, as DNA: TGTGCCAGCAGCCAAGGAGGGTGGTATGGCTACACCTTC. Encoded protein: CASSQGGWYGYTF.

The chain couples TRBV5-1 to TRBJ1-2, with unresolved D. There are 15 residues in the CDR3. CDR1 is SGHRS and CDR2 is YFSETQ in the germline V gene. V lost 0 bases to trimming and J lost 4 bases, with 13 bases between them. The CDR3 sequence is CASSLAFQASYGYTF. CDR3 in DNA: TGCGCCAGCAGCTTGGCTTTCCAAGCCTCCTATGGCTACACCTTC.

The V and J genes are TRBV18 and TRBJ2-3; 10 nucleotides align to TRBD2. J gave up 6 bases and V 3 bases, and 24 bases lay outside the gene matches. Germline CDR1 reads KGHSH; CDR2 reads LQKENI. The CDR3 runs to 21 residues. The CDR3 here is CASSPQARSMELAGDWDTQYF. The CDR3 bases are TGTGCCAGCTCACCCCAGGCTCGTTCGATGGAGCTAGCGGGGGATTGGGATACGCAGTATTTT.

This clone was seen a handful of times. The rearrangement uses TRBV30 and TRBJ1-5; D remains ambiguous. V lost 5 bases to trimming and J lost 1 base, with 6 bases between them. The CDR3 runs 12 residues. Germline loops: CDR1 GTSNPN, CDR2 SVGIG (reference sequence). DNA of the CDR3: TGTGCCTGGGGCTTAAGCAATCAGCCCCAGCATTTT. Translation gives CAWGLSNQPQHF.

V gene TRBV5-1 combines with J gene TRBJ1-3; D gene ambiguous. Germline V gives CDR1 SGHRS, CDR2 YFSETQ. V gave up 0 bases and J gave up 4 bases, with 5 bases separating them. The CDR3 is 13 residues long. The DNA of the CDR3 is TGCGCCAGCAGCTTGGATCAGGGAAACACCATATATTTT. It encodes CASSLDQGNTIYF.

The J gene is TRBJ1-2, the V gene TRBV6-5; D is unresolved. The V and J ends lost 5 bases and 4 bases respectively, with 14 bases between them. The CDR3 is 14 residues long. From germline, CDR1 is MNHEY and CDR2 SVGAGI. CDR3 sequence: CASSPSGLGYGYTF. The CDR3 DNA follows: TGTGCCAGCAGTCCATCAGGCCTTGGCTATGGCTACACCTTC.

This clone was recorded a few times. The V and J genes are TRBV10-3 and TRBJ1-5; D uncertain. This CDR3 is built from 14 residues. Germline V gene data show CDR1 as ENHRY and CDR2 as SYGVKD. Trimming stripped 0 bases from V and 7 bases from J, with 10 bases between. The CDR3 DNA follows: TGTGCCATCAGTGAGTCCCGAGGGAAGCAGCCCCAGCATTTT. Encoded protein: CAISESRGKQPQHF.

This rearrangement joins TRBV7-3 to TRBJ2-3; 8 nucleotides line up with TRBD2. The germline V gene encodes CDR1 SGHTA and CDR2 FQGTGA. The CDR3 runs to 14 residues. V shed 3 bases and J 5 bases; nucleotides not matched to a gene: 4. CDR3 DNA sequence: TGTGCCAGCAGCTTGCGGGGGGTGATAGATACGCAGTATTTT. The encoded protein is CASSLRGVIDTQYF.

The gene calls are TRBV6-9 and TRBJ2-2; 7 bases are a match to TRBD1. Germline CDR1 is MNHGY and CDR2 is SVAAGI. CDR3 length equals 16 residues. The ends lost 9 bases at V and 0 bases at J; junction bases unmatched: 10. In DNA, the CDR3 is TGTGCCAGGACCTTGGACAGGTCGGCGAACACCGGGGAGCTGTTTTTT. Its translation: CARTLDRSANTGELFF.

The CDR3, as DNA: TGTGCCAGCCGGATTAGCTTAACAGGGAACTCCAATGAGCAGTTCTTC. Protein sequence: CASRISLTGNSNEQFF. The genes are TRBV7-2 and TRBJ2-1, with D possibly being TRBD1 (6 bases). CDR3 length: 16 residues. V dropped 8 bases and J dropped 6 bases, with 23 bases sitting between them. Germline V gives CDR1 SGHTA, CDR2 FQGNSA.

This clone was observed once. This chain joins TRBV14 and TRBJ2-2; D possibly corresponds to TRBD1 (5 bases). Germline values: CDR1 SGHDN, CDR2 FVKESK. Trimming removed 0 bases from V and 8 bases from J, with 10 bases in between. The CDR3 is made up of 14 amino acids. CDR3: CASSQDRGYGELFF. In nucleotides, the CDR3 is TGTGCCAGCAGCCAAGATAGGGGATATGGGGAGCTGTTTTTT.

The chain couples TRBV15 to TRBJ1-2, with 11 bases lining up with TRBD1. Per the germline V gene, CDR1 is LNHNV and CDR2 is YYDKDF (reference sequence). The junction had 5 bases not matched to a gene; V was cut back by 0 bases and J by 2 bases. The CDR3 has 17 residues. The CDR3 bases are TGTGCCACCAGCAGAGAGCAAGGGACAGGGGGGAACTATGGCTACACCTTC. Translated: CATSREQGTGGNYGYTF.

V is TRBV2 and J is TRBJ2-1, with 7 nucleotides matching TRBD1. Trimming at V came to 6 bases and at J to 0 bases, leaving 5 bases not matched to a gene. This CDR3 is built from 15 residues. Germline CDR1 SNHLY, CDR2 FYNNEI. CDR3 DNA: TGTGCCAGCAGAGACAGGGCATTCTCCTACAATGAGCAGTTCTTC. It is translated as CASRDRAFSYNEQFF.

This chain connects TRBV5-1 to TRBJ2-7; possibly TRBD1 for D (6 bases). V lost 4 bases to trimming and J lost 0 bases, with 14 bases between them. The CDR3 has 15 amino acids. Germline V lookup: CDR1 SGHRS, CDR2 YFSETQ. CDR3 nucleotides: TGCGCCAGCAGCCCTACAGGGACCAGCTCCTACGAGCAGTACTTC. This codes for CASSPTGTSSYEQYF.

The chain uses TRBV25-1 and TRBJ2-5, with 8 bases fitting TRBD1. Losses at the gene ends were 4 bases for V and 5 bases for J; bases not matched to a gene: 9. Germline assignment: CDR1 MGHDK and CDR2 SYGVNS. The CDR3 runs to 15 residues. The CDR3 sequence is CASSVPGQGLETQYF. The CDR3 DNA reads as TGTGCCAGCAGTGTCCCCGGACAGGGTCTCGAGACCCAGTACTTC.